A single sample gave rise to the 4 T cell receptor beta chains below, sequenced in a study of tumor-infiltrating lymphocytes in primary liver carcinoma. Taking about 17-31 mg of unsorted bulk tissue, the authors co-extracted RNA and DNA. A constant-region primer served to make TCR beta cDNA from 500 to 550 ng total RNA. ARM-PCR, slightly modified, supplied the TCR beta libraries through three nested multiplex PCR rounds. Investigators reported that the first two PCR rounds, at around 10 cycles each, used TRBV1-TRBV30 forward primers with a C-beta reverse primer. TCRdb reprocessed the multiplex PCR reads via MiXCR and lists one record per CDR3 protein. The sample consists of fewer than 75,000 distinct CDR3 sequences, around 64% of them appearing once. Sequencing was performed on liver tumor tissue from sampling region 4. Described subset: tumor region T4, right-lateral pole. Receptors originate from a man aged 40-49 years with primary liver carcinoma and hepatitis B virus infection.

A word on this clonotype: The conserved final phenylalanine or tryptophan is absent from the CDR3, which likely points to a read error. The chain combines TRBV11-2 with TRBJ2-2; D may be TRBD1 (5 bases). CDR3 length: 17 amino acids. Per germline, CDR1 SGHAT and CDR2 FQNNGV. The CDR3 reads CTSSLALVGAYTGELFL. DNA for the CDR3: TGTACCAGCAGCTTAGCATTAGTAGGGGCGTACACCGGGGAGCTGTTTCTT.

To note about this clonotype: One end of the junction is discordant with germline, which a read error may explain. The gene calls are TRBV12-3 or TRBV12-4 and TRBJ2-1, with D tentatively TRBD2 (6 bases). CDR3 length equals 14 residues. In DNA form, the CDR3 reads TGTGCCTGCAGTTTAACTAGCCGGAGTGGTGAGCAGTTCTTC. Translating gives CACSLTSRSGEQFF.

Regarding this clonotype: The junction departs from germline at one end; a sequencing error may be responsible. The CDR3 DNA is TGTGACAGCAGTTACTTGGGGGAGCAGTGCTTC. This sequence encodes CDSSYLGEQCF. This sequence joins TRBV6-5 and TRBJ2-7; D may correspond to TRBD1 or TRBD2 (5 bases each). The germline CDR1 and CDR2 sequences are MNHEY and SVGAGI. This CDR3 comprises 11 residues.

The chain employs TRBV4-3 and TRBJ2-7, with D perhaps TRBD2 (6 bases). This CDR3 comprises 15 residues. Germline loops: CDR1 LGHNA, CDR2 YSLEER. CDR3 nucleotide sequence: TGCGCTAGCGGCCAAGATATGGGAACAGCAGACGCGGAGTACTTC. Amino acid sequence: CASGQDMGTADAEYF.